This TCR beta chain emerged from a study of sequential checkpoint blockade in melanoma (dated by TCRdb to between 2018 and 2021). Looking at the study overall: Patients were assigned by 1:1 randomization to either first-line nivolumab followed by ipilimumab (arm A) or ipilimumab followed by nivolumab (arm B). Maintenance nivolumab came after both trial sequences. What the authors observed across the whole study: The response-prediction model combining TCR metrics and mutation burden needs validation in larger, independent patient cohorts.

According to the study, the label for this sample's treatment or condition signals: randomized to nivolumab then ipilimumab (arm A) or the reverse (arm B). No trial patient had received prior DNA-damaging chemotherapy. On a FACS Aria II flow cytometer, live CD3+CD8+ cells that were negative for CD19 and CD56 were sorted from thawed PBMCs. CheckMate 064, a randomized, open-label phase II trial of sequential checkpoint blockade, was the source of the samples, all of which came from patients with melanoma. Peripheral blood mononuclear cells were collected by leukapheresis, purified using Ficoll-Paque, and frozen in human serum containing about 11% DMSO. Right after sorting, the blood CD3+CD8+ cells were verified to be >95% pure, and DNA extraction followed. The immunoSEQ Assay was used to immunosequence TCRbeta CDR3 regions from genomic DNA. Before high-throughput sequencing, the genomic DNA was amplified using bias-controlled multiplex PCR. For the original study's pipeline: To quantify the absolute abundance of each unique TCRbeta CDR3 region, the sequences were collapsed and filtered. Clonality, defined as 1 minus Pielou's evenness, was calculated using productive rearrangements only. A previously published method was used to identify clones with significantly greater frequencies in on-treatment samples than in baseline samples. TCRdb took over this immuneACCESS table, retaining in-frame rearrangements with V and J assigned. Such tables are incomplete; in checked studies, under half of the missing clones stem from an unresolved V gene, and the remainder is unexplained. V and J calls and clone size follow that table, whereas D and trimming were derived from the DNA. The sample contains 4,500 to 6,000 clones, around two thirds of them found a single time. The top ten constitute roughly two thirds of the sample.

Based on the germline V gene (reference sequence), the CDR1 and CDR2 sequences are LNHDA and SQIVND. V has 2 bases trimmed and J has 0 bases trimmed; junction bases matching no gene number 3. The CDR3 starts with the cysteine, ends with the phenylalanine, and has 15 residues. Only the CDR3 part of the read is kept: 45 bases, read in frame from the first base. With regard to this clone: There is no known antigen for this receptor. It has no much larger one-base neighbor in the sample; base qualities were not kept.

The clonotype originates from a human donor with melanoma. The sequence is built from TRBV19 and TRBJ1-1, and 7 junction bases match TRBD1. Sequences were derived from CD8+ T cells sorted from blood (inferred from file names), sampled from a patient given nivolumab and ipilimumab in sequence. The CDR3 here reads CASSIYDRVNTEAFF. The DNA is as follows: TGTGCCAGTAGTATATACGACAGGGTGAACACTGAAGCTTTCTTT.